This T cell receptor (beta chain) was sequenced during a study of cytomegalovirus exposure and HLA in healthy donors. In the PCR, 60 Vbeta and 13 Jbeta primers were used. Profiling relied on immunoSEQ multiplex PCR, and the TCRdb table lists in-frame clones only, not all of them. The repertoire holds some 80,000 clones, with 78% as singletons. Though probably carrying unrecorded immune exposures, donors were nominally healthy at sampling. Whole-study findings and limits: The authors confirmed in vitro that a few CMV-associated chains were specific for CMV antigens.

In regard to this clone: Its target is unknown.

Sequenced material: PBMCs. The TCR comes from a man between 35 and 55 years old in good health and CMV-seronegative.

The CDR3 DNA follows: TGTGCCAGCAGCCAGGGACTACAAGAGACCCAGTACTTC. Amino acids: CASSQGLQETQYF. The genes are TRBV7-3 and TRBJ2-5; 7 nucleotides align to TRBD2. Trimming cost V 5 bases and J 2 bases; bases outside gene matches: 2. There are 13 residues in the CDR3. CDR1 is SGHTA, CDR2 FQGTGA, per germline.